This entry lists 20 T cell receptor beta chains sequenced from one sample in a study of T-cell memory formation after mild COVID-19. Via MiXCR, TCRdb re-called the 5' RACE reads, giving one row per CDR3 protein. The table lists a few hundred thousand distinct CDR3 sequences, roughly 23% of them singletons. The source material was PBMCs or a T cell subset sorted from them (not recorded which). The receptors stem from an adult woman who had mild COVID-19 (a few samples of this study predate the infection). Cell type and time point are not known.

This sequence joins TRBV6-1 and TRBJ1-5; 8 nucleotides align to TRBD1. V shed 6 bases, J shed 8 bases, and the junction held 9 bases outside the gene matches. The CDR3 extends over 14 amino acids. CDR1 is MNHNS and CDR2 is SASEGT in the germline V gene. CDR3 nucleotides: TGTGCCAGCAGCCGGACAGGGCCATTTGAGCCCCAGCATTTT. It yields the protein CASSRTGPFEPQHF.

The J gene is TRBJ1-1, the V gene TRBV2, with D possibly TRBD1 on 5 matching bases. The CDR3 runs 15 residues. Germline V gene data show CDR1 as SNHLY and CDR2 as FYNNEI. The V end lost 3 bases, the J end lost 5 bases, and 16 bases lay between the germline ends. The CDR3 sequence is CASSDPDTRGTEAFF. CDR3 bases: TGTGCCAGCAGTGACCCGGACACCCGAGGTACTGAAGCTTTCTTT.

This clonotype was seen a few times. The chain employs TRBV7-9 and TRBJ2-7, with D tentatively TRBD1 (6 bases). The V end was cut by 5 bases, the J end by 4 bases, with 12 bases between. Germline V gene data show CDR1 as SEHNR and CDR2 as FQNEAQ (reference sequence). This CDR3 has 13 residues. The CDR3 sequence is CASSPETGYEQYF. The CDR3 DNA is TGTGCCAGCAGCCCCGAAACAGGGTACGAGCAGTACTTC.

The CDR3 sequence: CASSRLAGTSNEQFF. DNA for the CDR3: TGTGCCAGCAGCCGGCTAGCGGGGACAAGTAATGAGCAGTTCTTC. The rearrangement joins TRBV7-6 to TRBJ2-1, with 9 bases aligning to TRBD2. V trimming: 5 bases; J trimming: 7 bases; junction bases outside the gene matches: 9. This CDR3 region has 15 residues. Germline values: CDR1 SGHVS, CDR2 FNYEAQ.

This clonotype was counted at least ten times. The rearrangement joins TRBV7-2 to TRBJ1-4; the D is unclear. V lost 5 bases and J lost 0, with 10 bases in between. Per germline, CDR1 SGHTA and CDR2 FQGNSA. The CDR3 contains 15 residues. DNA for the CDR3: TGTGCCAGCAGCCGTATGAGAACAACTAATGAAAAACTGTTTTTT. This translates into CASSRMRTTNEKLFF.

The chain carries TRBV7-9 and TRBJ2-1; D may be TRBD1 or TRBD2 (5 bases each). V shed 5 bases and J shed 5 bases, with 13 bases lying between them. In germline, CDR1 is SEHNR, CDR2 FQNEAQ (reference sequence). CDR3 length: 14 residues. The CDR3 DNA follows: TGTGCCAGCAGCACGGGACCTTCCCACAATGAGCAGTTCTTC. As protein: CASSTGPSHNEQFF.

This clonotype was observed a handful of times. The CDR3 spells CASSFGTGGNTEAFF. CDR3 in DNA: TGTGCCAGCAGTTTTGGGACAGGGGGGAACACTGAAGCTTTCTTT. The rearrangement joins TRBV12-3 or TRBV12-4 to TRBJ1-1, with 11 nucleotides matching TRBD1. The CDR3 contains 15 residues. The V gene end was trimmed by 3 bases and the J gene end by 1 base; junction bases not matched to a gene: 1.

The V gene is TRBV5-5, the J gene TRBJ1-1; 7 bases are a match to TRBD1. Looked up from germline, CDR1 is SGHKS and CDR2 is YYEKEE (reference sequence). With 3 bases clipped from V and 4 bases from J, the junction kept 6 bases outside the gene matches. The CDR3 runs to 14 residues. CDR3 sequence: CASSSRQGGTEAFF. The CDR3 DNA sequence: TGTGCCAGCAGCTCCCGACAGGGAGGCACTGAAGCTTTCTTT.

V and J are TRBV7-3 and TRBJ1-3, with D possibly matching TRBD1 (5 bases). Per germline, CDR1 SGHTA and CDR2 FQGTGA. The CDR3 is made up of 15 amino acids. The germline V and J ends were trimmed by 5 bases and 0 bases, with 11 bases remaining between them. CDR3 protein: CASSTTGTSGNTIYF. CDR3 DNA: TGTGCCAGCAGCACCACCGGGACCTCTGGAAACACCATATATTTT.

This clonotype came up a few times. The chain employs TRBV5-5 and TRBJ1-2; TRBD1 aligns across 7 bases. The CDR3 is made up of 13 amino acids. With 0 bases clipped from V and 7 bases from J, the junction kept 3 bases outside the gene matches. CDR1 is SGHKS and CDR2 is YYEKEE in the germline V gene (reference sequence). This CDR3 is CASSLEGAGGYTF. The CDR3, as DNA: TGTGCCAGCAGCTTGGAGGGGGCAGGTGGCTACACCTTC.

This clonotype was detected once. This chain connects TRBV5-6 to TRBJ2-7, with D unresolved. Trimming took 2 bases from V and 5 from J, leaving 8 bases between them. In germline, CDR1 is SGHDT, CDR2 YYEEEE. The CDR3 has 12 residues. The CDR3 sequence is CASSFVNDEQYF. For the CDR3, the DNA is TGTGCCAGCAGCTTTGTGAATGACGAGCAGTACTTC.

The chain is built from TRBV20-1 and TRBJ2-3, with TRBD2 matching over 10 bases. From germline, CDR1 is DFQATT and CDR2 SNEGSKA (reference sequence). With V trimmed by 0 bases and J by 2 bases, 8 bases remained unmatched. The CDR3 spans 17 residues. The CDR3, as DNA: TGCAGTGCTAGAGATCTCGGGCTAGCGGGAGTCACAGATACGCAGTATTTT. Its protein product is CSARDLGLAGVTDTQYF.

This clonotype occurred a few times. The chain combines TRBV4-2 with TRBJ2-7; 9 bases agree with TRBD2. Trimming removed 1 base from V and 0 bases from J; junction bases left unmatched: 4. The CDR3 is 16 amino acids. CDR1 is LGHNA and CDR2 is YNFKEQ in the germline V gene. The CDR3 region has the DNA TGTGCCAGCAGCCAAGGACTAGCGGATAGCTCCTACGAGCAGTACTTC. Translated: CASSQGLADSSYEQYF.

This chain's CDR3 is CSARVYPYNEQFF. Here the CDR3 DNA reads TGCAGTGCTAGAGTGTACCCCTACAATGAGCAGTTCTTC. This rearrangement joins TRBV20-1 to TRBJ2-1; D is unclear. V was trimmed by 1 base and J by 2 bases, leaving 6 bases between them. The CDR3 is 13 residues long. Per the germline V gene, CDR1 is DFQATT and CDR2 is SNEGSKA (reference sequence).

This clonotype was recorded a few times. V usage is TRBV12-5 and J usage is TRBJ1-1; tentative D call: TRBD1 (5 bases). This CDR3 region has 17 residues. In germline, CDR1 is LGHNT, CDR2 FRNRAP. V gave up 3 bases and J gave up 3 bases, with 20 bases separating them. This chain's CDR3 is CASGFRDGRPVDTEAFF. CDR3 DNA sequence: TGTGCTAGTGGTTTCCGGGACGGCCGACCCGTGGACACTGAAGCTTTCTTT.

This chain uses TRBV7-7 with TRBJ2-5, with 9 bases fitting TRBD1. V gave up 5 bases and J gave up 3 bases; unmatched junction bases: 16. The germline V gene encodes CDR1 SSHAT and CDR2 FNYEAQ (reference sequence). CDR3 length: 18 amino acids. The CDR3 nucleotides are TGTGCCAGCAGCCCCCACCCCGGGACAGGGAACTGGGAAGAGACCCAGTACTTC. Translation: CASSPHPGTGNWEETQYF. Full variable domain (rest looked up from reference TRBV7-7 and TRBJ2-5): GAGVSQSPRYKVTKRGQDVTLRCDPISSHATLYWYQQALGQGPEFLTYFNYEAQPDKSGLPSDRFSAERPEGSISTLTIQRTEQRDSAMYRCASSPHPGTGNWEETQYFGPGTRLLVL.

The genes are TRBV10-3 and TRBJ1-5; 7 nucleotides align to TRBD1. CDR1 ENHRY and CDR2 SYGVKD come from the germline V gene. Trimming at V came to 4 bases and at J to 6 bases, leaving 6 bases not matched to a gene. The CDR3 extends over 14 amino acids. The CDR3 loop reads CAISGTGLGQPQHF. Written as DNA, the CDR3 is TGTGCCATCAGTGGGACAGGCTTGGGTCAGCCCCAGCATTTT.

The genes are TRBV5-1 and TRBJ2-2, with 9 bases identical to TRBD2. Losses at the gene ends were 4 bases for V and 4 bases for J; bases not matched to a gene: 11. CDR3 length: 17 amino acids. Germline values: CDR1 SGHRS, CDR2 YFSETQ. CDR3 nucleotides: TGCGCCAGCAGCCTGGATAGCGGGAGCATGGTCACCGGGGAGCTGTTTTTT. It is translated as CASSLDSGSMVTGELFF. The full variable domain, with the rest looked up from reference TRBV5-1 and TRBJ2-2, is KAGVTQTPRYLIKTRGQQVTLSCSPISGHRSVSWYQQTPGQGLQFLFEYFSETQRNKGNFPGRFSGRQFSNSRSEMNVSTLELGDSALYLCASSLDSGSMVTGELFFGEGSRLTVL.

This chain connects TRBV2 to TRBJ2-5; D might be TRBD2 (6 bases). This CDR3 has 14 amino acids. Trimming took off 4 bases at V and 4 bases at J, with 13 bases between the two ends. Germline CDR1 and CDR2: SNHLY and FYNNEI. The CDR3 region has the DNA TGTGCCAGCAGTGTCCCAGGGAGGATAGAGACCCAGTACTTC. Translated, it gives CASSVPGRIETQYF.

The V call is TRBV12-3 or TRBV12-4, the J call TRBJ1-2, with 7 bases identical to TRBD1. The CDR3 runs 15 residues. Trimming at V came to 6 bases and at J to 8 bases, leaving 15 bases not matched to a gene. The CDR3 nucleotides read TGTGCCAGCAGCCTAAAGCTACAGGGGTCGGGGGGCTACACCTTC. Translating it yields CASSLKLQGSGGYTF.